This T cell receptor beta chain derives from a study of Ad26.COV2.S vaccination and SARS-CoV-2 variants. The germline V gene encodes CDR1 PRHDT and CDR2 FYEKMQ (reference sequence). CDR3 length: 13 amino acids. The V end lost 2 bases, the J end lost 4 bases, and 6 bases lay between the germline ends. Noted treatment: over 15 received Ad26.COV2.S at low or high dose, single or two shots; a few received placebo; per-sample allocation not given. Sample collection was performed on day 63 after the first vaccine or placebo injection. The table came from immunoSEQ multiplex PCR; TCRdb's copy has only in-frame clones and leaves some out. This table holds 350,000 to 500,000 clones, 88% found once.

The chain recombines TRBV13 with TRBJ1-5; TRBD1 might be the D (6 bases). The specimen was peripheral blood, collected in a trial of Ad26.COV2.S vaccine versus placebo. This sequence was found in a person between 18 and 65 years old who received the Ad26.COV2.S COVID-19 vaccine or a placebo. CDR3 loop: CASSLRGNQPQHF. CDR3 sequence (DNA): TGTGCCAGCAGCTTAAGGGGGAATCAGCCCCAGCATTTT.